A single sample is the source of the 23 T cell receptor beta chains below, sequenced in a study of cytomegalovirus exposure and HLA in healthy donors. It was with 60 Vbeta and 13 Jbeta primers that the PCR ran. TCRdb's table, derived via immunoSEQ multiplex PCR, lists solely in-frame clones and lacks some. The sample carries some 160,000 clones, about 88% recorded once. The specimen was PBMCs. The receptors were sampled from a man aged 25-40 years in good health and CMV-seropositive.

This clone showed up just a few times. The chain joins TRBV2 to TRBJ2-3, with D possibly TRBD1 on 5 matching bases. V was cut by 6 bases and J by 6 bases, with 13 bases left in between. Germline V gives CDR1 SNHLY, CDR2 FYNNEI. The CDR3 extends over 13 amino acids. CDR3 sequence reads: CASSPGPGDTQYF. The CDR3 DNA follows: TGTGCCAGCAGCCCCGGACCAGGGGATACGCAGTATTTT. Supplemented by reference TRBV2 and TRBJ2-3, the full variable domain reads EPEVTQTPSHQVTQMGQEVILRCVPISNHLYFYWYRQILGQKVEFLVSFYNNEISEKSEIFDDQFSVERPDGSNFTLKIRSTKLEDSAMYFCASSPGPGDTQYFGPGTRLTVL.

The chain is built from TRBV30 and TRBJ2-7; perhaps TRBD1 as D (6 bases). Germline V gives CDR1 GTSNPN, CDR2 SVGIG (reference sequence). V was cut by 2 bases and J by 2 bases, with 13 bases left in between. The CDR3 contains 14 residues. As DNA, the CDR3 is TGTGCCTGGAGTTCCCCGGGACAAACCTACGAGCAGTACTTC. It translates to CAWSSPGQTYEQYF.

This clone was observed a single time. The chain has TRBV2 and TRBJ2-1, with 12 bases that match TRBD2. This CDR3 region has 14 residues. V lost 6 bases to trimming and J lost 12 bases; unmatched junction nucleotides: 9. Germline V gene sequence: CDR1 SNHLY, CDR2 FYNNEI. The CDR3 DNA is TGTGCCAGCAGCACTTCCGGGACTAGCGGGCGGCAGTTCTTC. Its protein product is CASSTSGTSGRQFF.

This clone has just a few counts. CDR3 DNA sequence: TGTGCCAGCAGCTTACAGGAGAACACTGAAGCTTTCTTT. Translation: CASSLQENTEAFF. The V and J genes are TRBV7-9 and TRBJ1-1; D not resolved. The CDR3 runs 13 residues. V was cut by 2 bases and J by 1 base, with 5 bases left in between. The germline V gene has CDR1 SEHNR and CDR2 FQNEAQ (reference sequence). The whole variable domain, remainder taken from reference TRBV7-9 and TRBJ1-1, is DTGVSQNPRHKITKRGQNVTFRCDPISEHNRLYWYRQTLGQGPEFLTYFQNEAQLEKSRLLSDRFSAERPKGSFSTLEIQRTEQGDSAMYLCASSLQENTEAFFGQGTRLTVV.

This chain uses TRBV4-2 with TRBJ2-4, with D tentatively TRBD2 (5 bases). Trimming removed 5 bases from V and 7 bases from J, with 15 bases in between. Germline CDR1 is LGHNA and CDR2 is YNFKEQ. CDR3 size: 14 residues. CDR3 sequence reads: CASSYGVGSNIQYF. CDR3 DNA sequence: TGTGCCAGCAGCTACGGGGTGGGTTCGAACATTCAGTACTTC.

This sequence joins TRBV28 and TRBJ2-3; no firm D call. The germline V and J ends were trimmed by 9 bases and 0 bases, with 13 bases remaining between them. This CDR3 has 14 residues. The germline CDR1 and CDR2 sequences are MDHEN and SYDVKM. The DNA for the CDR3 is TGTGCCAGTTCTCTCGGGTCTAGCACAGATACGCAGTATTTT. Protein sequence: CASSLGSSTDTQYF.

A single count supports this clone. This chain connects TRBV7-9 to TRBJ2-3, with D possibly matching TRBD2 (6 bases). Germline CDR1 SEHNR, CDR2 FQNEAQ (reference sequence). CDR3 size: 15 residues. Trimming removed 5 bases from V and 2 bases from J, with 14 bases in between. The CDR3 here is CASSPAGTYTDTQYF. In nucleotides, the CDR3 is TGTGCCAGCAGCCCAGCCGGGACTTACACAGATACGCAGTATTTT. The full variable domain, in which reference TRBV7-9 and TRBJ2-3 provide the parts outside the CDR3, is DTGVSQNPRHKITKRGQNVTFRCDPISEHNRLYWYRQTLGQGPEFLTYFQNEAQLEKSRLLSDRFSAERPKGSFSTLEIQRTEQGDSAMYLCASSPAGTYTDTQYFGPGTRLTVL.

The V and J genes are TRBV5-1 and TRBJ2-1; a possible D gene is TRBD2 (6 bases). This CDR3 spans 15 amino acids. Germline loops: CDR1 SGHRS, CDR2 YFSETQ. V gave up 0 bases and J gave up 6 bases, with 13 bases separating them. The chain's CDR3 is CASSLVIGRSNEQFF. The CDR3 DNA reads TGCGCCAGCAGCTTGGTAATCGGGAGAAGCAATGAGCAGTTCTTC.

The chain recombines TRBV5-1 with TRBJ1-1, with unresolved D. Germline V gene lookup returns CDR1 SGHRS and CDR2 YFSETQ. Trimming shortened V by 4 bases and J by 0 bases, and 10 bases separated the two germline ends. The CDR3 is 14 residues long. The CDR3 nucleotides read TGCGCCAGCAGCACCCGGGATATGAACACTGAAGCTTTCTTT. This encodes CASSTRDMNTEAFF.

The V and J genes are TRBV9 and TRBJ2-6; D perhaps matches TRBD2 (5 bases). The germline CDR1 and CDR2 sequences are SGDLS and YYNGEE. CDR3 length: 15 amino acids. V shed 2 bases and J shed 2 bases, with 8 bases lying between them. CDR3 nucleotides: TGTGCCAGCAGCGTCGGGGTAGCTGGGGCCAACGTCCTGACTTTC. Translation gives CASSVGVAGANVLTF.

The rearrangement uses TRBV29-1 and TRBJ2-1; 7 bases align to TRBD2. The CDR3 is 15 amino acids. V shed 3 bases and J 1 base; nucleotides not matched to a gene: 6. CDR1 and CDR2 (germline): SQVTM, ANQGSEA. CDR3 nucleotide sequence: TGCAGCGTTGAGGGCAGGGAGGGATCCTACAATGAGCAGTTCTTC. Its translation: CSVEGREGSYNEQFF.

The chain has TRBV6-1 and TRBJ1-1; 9 nucleotides match TRBD1. CDR3 length: 15 amino acids. The germline V gene has CDR1 MNHNS and CDR2 SASEGT. V gave up 5 bases and J gave up 2 bases; unmatched junction bases: 6. In nucleotides, the CDR3 is TGTGCCAGCAGTCGAGACAGGGGGTACAACACTGAAGCTTTCTTT. Its translation is CASSRDRGYNTEAFF.

This chain connects TRBV7-9 to TRBJ2-7; maybe TRBD2 (6 bases). Germline loops: CDR1 SEHNR, CDR2 FQNEAQ (reference sequence). V lost 5 bases to trimming and J lost 3 bases, with 11 bases between them. This CDR3 contains 13 residues. CDR3 loop: CASSRDSRYEQYV. CDR3 DNA: TGTGCCAGCAGCCGGGACTCGCGCTACGAGCAGTACGTC.

The chain has TRBV5-8 and TRBJ1-5, with D tentatively TRBD1 (5 bases). The V gene lost 0 bases and the J gene lost 1 base, with 8 bases spanning the gap. Germline CDR1 is SGHTS and CDR2 is YDEGEE. The CDR3 loop spans 15 amino acids. The CDR3 sequence: CASSLEGVSNQPQHF. CDR3 nucleotide sequence: TGTGCCAGCAGCTTGGAAGGGGTGAGCAATCAGCCCCAGCATTTT.

A note on this clone: This same CDR3 is encoded by further DNA sequences in the sample. This CDR3 reads CASSPSGLTDTQYF. CDR3 DNA: TGTGCCAGCTCACCCTCAGGGCTCACAGATACGCAGTATTTT. This rearrangement joins TRBV18 to TRBJ2-3, with D maybe TRBD1 (5 bases). V was shortened by 3 bases and J by 2 bases, with 9 bases between the two germline ends. Germline-derived CDR1 and CDR2 are KGHSH and LQKENI. This CDR3 is 14 amino acids long.

This chain uses TRBV7-8 with TRBJ1-1; no clear D. This CDR3 is 13 amino acids long. Germline lookup yields CDR1 SGHVS and CDR2 FQNEAQ. Trimming pared 3 bases from V and 0 bases from J, leaving 5 bases between. CDR3 loop: CASSFRMNTEAFF. CDR3 in DNA: TGTGCCAGCAGCTTCAGGATGAACACTGAAGCTTTCTTT. The variable domain in full, with the rest retrieved from reference TRBV7-8 and TRBJ1-1, is GAGVSQSPRYKVAKRGQDVALRCDPISGHVSLFWYQQALGQGPEFLTYFQNEAQLDKSGLPSDRFFAERPEGSVSTLKIQRTQQEDSAVYLCASSFRMNTEAFFGQGTRLTVV.

This clone was detected only once. V usage is TRBV19 and J usage is TRBJ2-7; 7 bases line up with TRBD2. CDR3 length: 14 amino acids. Trimming removed 2 bases from V and 7 bases from J; junction bases left unmatched: 8. Germline-derived CDR1 and CDR2 are LNHDA and SQIVND (reference sequence). The CDR3 is CASSIRGAGGEQYF. In DNA form, the CDR3 reads TGTGCCAGTAGTATAAGGGGAGCCGGGGGGGAGCAGTACTTC.

This rearrangement joins TRBV5-8 to TRBJ2-2; TRBD2 aligns across 7 bases. The CDR3 has 15 amino acids. Germline trimming cut 4 bases from V and 4 bases from J; bases unmatched to any gene: 7. Germline V lookup: CDR1 SGHTS, CDR2 YDEGEE. The CDR3 nucleotides read TGTGCCAGCAGCCGACGGGACTACATCACCGGGGAGCTGTTTTTT. It yields the protein CASSRRDYITGELFF.

The chain combines TRBV11-3 with TRBJ1-1; D may be TRBD1 (5 bases). The V gene's germline CDR1 is SGHNT and CDR2 YENEEA. This CDR3 comprises 17 residues. The ends were cut back, 5 bases at V and 5 bases at J, with 24 bases in the middle. The CDR3 bases are TGTGCCAGCAGCCTATTAAAGGGCGGGAAGGGGCGGACTGAAGCTTTCTTT. As protein: CASSLLKGGKGRTEAFF.

A few counts support this clone. V and J are TRBV4-1 and TRBJ2-4, with TRBD1 as a possible D gene (6 bases). The CDR3 contains 14 residues. Trimming left V 2 bases short and J 6 bases short, with 11 bases between. Germline values: CDR1 MGHRA, CDR2 YSYEKL. This chain's CDR3 is CASSQTGQGNIQYF. The CDR3 DNA reads as TGCGCCAGCAGCCAAACAGGGCAGGGAAACATTCAGTACTTC.

The chain couples TRBV2 to TRBJ2-7; D is unresolved. CDR1 is SNHLY and CDR2 is FYNNEI in the germline V gene. Trimming pared 5 bases from V and 3 bases from J, leaving 14 bases between. This CDR3 comprises 14 residues. In DNA, the CDR3 is TGTGCCAGCAGTTTTGACTCGCTCGGCTACGAGCAGTACTTC. Translated, it gives CASSFDSLGYEQYF.

V usage is TRBV2 and J usage is TRBJ1-4; no clear D. The germline gives CDR1 SNHLY, CDR2 FYNNEI. CDR3 length: 14 residues. Trimming took 1 base from V and 8 from J, leaving 11 bases between them. The CDR3 here is CASSEGREDEKLFF. The CDR3 coding sequence is TGTGCCAGCAGTGAAGGACGGGAGGACGAAAAACTGTTTTTT.

This clone has more than one count but fewer than ten. This rearrangement joins TRBV6-6 to TRBJ1-1; D not resolved. Germline V gene data show CDR1 as MNHNY and CDR2 as SVGAGI (reference sequence). The CDR3 is 12 residues long. The ends were cut back, 7 bases at V and 7 bases at J, with 13 bases in the middle. The CDR3 spells CASISRVGEAFF. The CDR3 DNA follows: TGTGCCAGCATCTCACGAGTTGGTGAAGCTTTCTTT.